A single sample is the source of the 9 T cell receptor beta chains below, sequenced in a study of shared clonotypes between healthy human individuals. Profiling relied on immunoSEQ multiplex PCR, and the TCRdb table lists in-frame clones only, not all of them. The repertoire consists of 500,000 to 650,000 clones, with about 80% occurring once and the leading ten covering more than 10%. The material sequenced was PBMCs. These receptors were obtained from a woman between 40 and 55 years old in good health. Some clones in this sample may be carry-over from other donors' samples.

This clone was seen repeatedly, ten times or more. This chain links TRBV27 with TRBJ2-2; 9 bases align to TRBD1. CDR3 length: 13 amino acids. J gave up 6 bases and V 10 bases, and 6 bases lay outside the gene matches. CDR1 MNHEY and CDR2 SMNVEV come from the germline V gene (reference sequence). CDR3 region: CATRTGEAGELFF. CDR3 in DNA: TGTGCCACCCGGACAGGGGAGGCCGGGGAGCTGTTTTTT.

This clone was detected ten times or more. A much larger clone is a single base away; this may be a read error. Other DNA sequences within the sample encode an identical CDR3. V usage is TRBV11-2 and J usage is TRBJ1-1; D gene unclear. Germline CDR1 SGHAT, CDR2 FQNNGV. CDR3 size: 13 residues. Trimming stripped 1 base from V and 0 bases from J, with 3 bases between. The CDR3 DNA is TGTGCCAGCAGCTTAGTTGTGAACACTGAAGCTTTCTTT. It specifies CASSLVVNTEAFF. The complete variable domain, with remaining parts taken from reference TRBV11-2 and TRBJ1-1, reads EAGVAQSPRYKIIEKRQSVAFWCNPISGHATLYWYQQILGQGPKLLIQFQNNGVVDDSQLPKDRFSAERLKGVDSTLKIQPAKLEDSAVYLCASSLVVNTEAFFGQGTRLTVV.

This chain uses TRBV6-1 with TRBJ1-1, with 8 positions matching TRBD1. CDR1 is MNHNS, CDR2 SASEGT, per germline. Losses at the gene ends were 4 bases for V and 1 base for J; bases not matched to a gene: 11. The CDR3 sequence is 17 residues long. The CDR3 nucleotides read TGTGCCAGCAGTGGGGACCTACAGGGGGTCGGGAACACTGAAGCTTTCTTT. Translation gives CASSGDLQGVGNTEAFF.

The chain has TRBV30 and TRBJ1-2; D is perhaps TRBD1 (6 bases). Between the trimmed V and J ends, which lost 2 bases and 4 bases, there was a span of 11 bases. The CDR3 loop spans 13 amino acids. CDR1 and CDR2 from the germline V gene are GTSNPN and SVGIG (reference sequence). CDR3 coding DNA: TGTGCCTGGAGTACAGGGACTCGCTATGGCTACACCTTC. Translation: CAWSTGTRYGYTF.

The gene calls are TRBV4-1 and TRBJ1-5; D perhaps matches TRBD1 (6 bases). Germline V gene lookup returns CDR1 MGHRA and CDR2 YSYEKL. Trimming cost V 4 bases and J 7 bases, with 17 bases left between them. The CDR3 contains 15 residues. DNA for the CDR3: TGCGCCAGCAGCCCCCGAAACTCAGGACAGCAGCCCCAGCATTTT. This sequence encodes CASSPRNSGQQPQHF.

This clone is a singleton in its sample. Additional DNA sequences in this sample encode the identical CDR3. The chain recombines TRBV28 with TRBJ2-7; 7 positions agree with TRBD1. Trimming removed 2 bases from V and 2 bases from J; junction bases left unmatched: 3. Germline values: CDR1 MDHEN, CDR2 SYDVKM. The CDR3 length is 14 residues. This CDR3 reads CASSLRQGAYEQYF. The CDR3 DNA is TGTGCCAGCAGTTTACGGCAGGGGGCCTACGAGCAGTACTTC.

V usage is TRBV4-3 and J usage is TRBJ2-1, with 8 bases aligning to TRBD2. Per the germline V gene, CDR1 is LGHNA and CDR2 is YSLEER. Trimming at V came to 1 base and at J to 7 bases, leaving 9 bases not matched to a gene. The CDR3 runs to 16 residues. The CDR3 region is CASSQAPGTRFNEQFF. For the CDR3, the DNA is TGCGCCAGCAGCCAAGCGCCCGGGACTAGATTTAATGAGCAGTTCTTC.

A word on this clone: This is likely an artifact of a read error, given a far larger clone one base away. The V gene is TRBV4-2, the J gene TRBJ2-7, with D possibly being TRBD1 (5 bases). The CDR3 has 13 amino acids. Germline V lookup: CDR1 LGHNA, CDR2 YNFKEQ. V lost 0 bases to trimming and J lost 6 bases, with 9 bases between them. The CDR3 loop is CASSQDWGVEQYF. The CDR3 nucleotides are TGTGCCAGCAGCCAAGATTGGGGCGTCGAGCAGTACTTC.

V and J are TRBV10-3 and TRBJ2-5, with 7 bases lining up with TRBD2. Germline values: CDR1 ENHRY, CDR2 SYGVKD. V shed 5 bases, J shed 2 bases, and the junction held 11 bases outside the gene matches. This CDR3 region has 16 residues. For the CDR3, the DNA is TGTGCCATCAGTTCGTCGGCGGGAGTGAAGCAAGAGACCCAGTACTTC. Translating it yields CAISSSAGVKQETQYF.